Detailed here is one T cell receptor beta chain. Its target is not known. Relative to the germline gene, one junction end is altered; a read error may explain this. The data stem from a study of cytomegalovirus exposure and HLA in healthy donors. The study, taken as a whole, reports: An analysis done earlier found most TCR beta V segments productive about 90% or about 30% of the time. Near-uniform donor sequencing depth was presumed by presence/absence analyses. After further analysis at a later stage, around 17,000 TCR beta sequences were associated with HLA alleles at 0.05 false discovery rate.

CDR1 SGHRS and CDR2 YFSETQ come from the germline V gene. This CDR3 comprises 14 residues. The primer mix had 60 Vbeta and 13 Jbeta primers. Generated by immunoSEQ multiplex PCR, the TCRdb table keeps only in-frame clones and is missing some. The sample lists under 300,000 clones, approximately 90% occurring once. The TCR sequence derives from a man between 40 and 49 years old in good health and CMV-seropositive. Source material: PBMCs. The V call is TRBV5-1, the J call TRBJ2-5, with D uncertain. The DNA for the CDR3 is TGCGCCAGCAGCCCCCTCAATGGCTTAGAGGCCCAGTACTTC. Amino acids: CASSPLNGLEAQYF.